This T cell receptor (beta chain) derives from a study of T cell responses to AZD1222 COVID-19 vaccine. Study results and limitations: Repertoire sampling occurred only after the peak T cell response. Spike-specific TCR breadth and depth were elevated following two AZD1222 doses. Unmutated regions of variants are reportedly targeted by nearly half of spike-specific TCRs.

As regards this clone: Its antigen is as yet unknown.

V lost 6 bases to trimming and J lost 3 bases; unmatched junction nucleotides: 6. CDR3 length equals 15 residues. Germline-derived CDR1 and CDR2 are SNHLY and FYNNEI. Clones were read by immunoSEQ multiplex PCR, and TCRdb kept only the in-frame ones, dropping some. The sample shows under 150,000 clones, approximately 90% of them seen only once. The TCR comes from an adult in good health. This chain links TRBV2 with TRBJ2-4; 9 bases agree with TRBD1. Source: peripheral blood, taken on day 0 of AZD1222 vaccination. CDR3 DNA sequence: TGTGCCAGCAGCAGGACAGGGGTAGGCAAAAACATTCAGTACTTC. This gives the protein CASSRTGVGKNIQYF.